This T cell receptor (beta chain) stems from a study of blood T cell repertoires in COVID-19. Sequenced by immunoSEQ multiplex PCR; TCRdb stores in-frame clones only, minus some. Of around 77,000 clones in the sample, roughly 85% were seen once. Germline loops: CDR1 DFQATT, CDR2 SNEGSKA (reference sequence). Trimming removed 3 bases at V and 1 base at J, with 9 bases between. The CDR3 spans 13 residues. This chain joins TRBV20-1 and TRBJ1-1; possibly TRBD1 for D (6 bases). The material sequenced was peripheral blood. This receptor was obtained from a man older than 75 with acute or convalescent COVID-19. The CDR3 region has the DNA TGCAGTGCTAGTCGGACAGCGAACACTGAAGCTTTCTTT. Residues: CSASRTANTEAFF.